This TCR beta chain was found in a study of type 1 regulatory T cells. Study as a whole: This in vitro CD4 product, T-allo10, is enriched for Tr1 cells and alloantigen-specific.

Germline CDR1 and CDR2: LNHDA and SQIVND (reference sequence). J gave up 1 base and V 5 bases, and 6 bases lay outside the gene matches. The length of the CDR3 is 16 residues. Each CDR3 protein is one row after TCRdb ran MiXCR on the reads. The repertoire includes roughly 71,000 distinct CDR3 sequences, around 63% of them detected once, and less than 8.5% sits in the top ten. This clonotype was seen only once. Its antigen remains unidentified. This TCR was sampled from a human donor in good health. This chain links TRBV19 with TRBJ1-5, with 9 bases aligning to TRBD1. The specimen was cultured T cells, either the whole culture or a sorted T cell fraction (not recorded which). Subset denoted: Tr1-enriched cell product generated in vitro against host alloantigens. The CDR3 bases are TGTGCCAGTAGTCGGGGACAGGGAATCAGCAATCAGCCCCAGCATTTT. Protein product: CASSRGQGISNQPQHF.